The T cell receptor (beta chain) under discussion was sequenced for a study of OX40 agonist ivuxolimab in advanced cancers. About the investigation overall: Ivuxolimab was a fully human IgG2 agonistic monoclonal antibody targeting the costimulatory receptor OX40 (CD134). Peripheral TCRbeta sequencing aimed to test whether ivuxolimab altered TCR sequence diversity and caused clonal T-cell expansion. The dose-escalation cohort was around 83% male with a mean age of around 64 years, ranging from roughly 23 to 80. The monotherapy dose-escalation portion (N ≈ 50 patients) of the phase I ivuxolimab trial is reported in the paper. Partial responses occurred in three dose-escalation patients: two with cutaneous melanoma and one with hepatocellular carcinoma. Patients were allowed to have had prior anti-PD-1, anti-PD-L1 or anti-CTLA-4 therapy, and around 41% of the dose-escalation patients had previously received checkpoint inhibitors. Among the 52 dose-escalation patients, around 20 had hepatocellular carcinoma, approximately 15 melanoma, 9 renal cell carcinoma and 9 head and neck cancer. Intravenous ivuxolimab was administered to patients every 2 weeks at six dose levels: 0.01, 0.1, 0.3, 1.5, 3 and 10 mg/kg.

Comment on this clone: The target of this receptor is not known. Base qualities are not provided; no much larger clone lies one nucleotide away.

To sequence the TCRbeta CDR3 region, genomic DNA was isolated from the sorted cells. TCRbeta CDR3 regions were sequenced using the immunoSEQ Assay. TCRdb limited this immuneACCESS table to in-frame rearrangements with V and J called. A share of clones is missing; checked studies link under half to unresolved V genes, and the rest is unexplained. The table for this sample lists some 50,000 clones; 88% of them were counted only once. The ten largest clones capture 55% to 60% of the sample. Study-wide findings and limitations: Low levels of normalized T-cell clonal expansion were also seen in some nonresponding patients. Antigen specificity was not determined for the clonally expanded peripheral T cells. In partial responders in the 0.1-3.0 mg/kg groups, normalized peripheral clonal expansion was found to be among the lowest, especially among CD8+ T cells. After ivuxolimab, more expanded clones were found on average in CD8+ T cells than in CD4+ T cells. At doses of 0.1 to 3.0 mg/kg, clonal expansion of both CD4+ and CD8+ T cells in blood was seen between baseline and week 6.

There are 13 amino acids in the CDR3, from cysteine to phenylalanine inclusive. Only CDR3 DNA remains: 39 bases, in frame from the first base. CDR1 and CDR2 are drawn from the germline V gene: LGHNA, YSLEER. V is pared back by 1 base and J by 2 bases, with 4 bases lying between the germline termini. Patients with a history of autoimmune disease or receiving systemic immunosuppression were excluded from the trial. In every dose cohort, peripheral blood was drawn for TCR sequencing at baseline, cycle 4 day 1, and cycle 7 day 1. Samples came from an open-label, multicenter, first-in-human phase I dose-escalation trial of ivuxolimab. Adults with locally advanced or metastatic head and neck squamous cell, hepatocellular, melanoma or renal cell carcinoma were enrolled in the trial. Before TCR sequencing, CD4+ and CD8+ T cells were separately sorted from peripheral blood.

The source material was CD4+ or CD8+ T cells sorted from blood, sampled in a trial of the OX40 agonist ivuxolimab. This receptor chain uses TRBV4-3 and TRBJ2-3; the D gene lacks a confident call. The source of this sequence is an adult with an advanced solid tumor such as melanoma, head and neck, liver or kidney cancer. The sequence in DNA is TGCGCCAGCAGCCAAGTTTTCACAGATACGCAGTATTTT. This is translated as CASSQVFTDTQYF.